A single sample gave rise to the 13 T cell receptor beta chains below, sequenced in a study of shared clonotypes between healthy human individuals. The assay was immunoSEQ multiplex PCR, and TCRdb's table has in-frame clones only and misses some. The sample carries millions of clones, around nine tenths recorded once. Sequenced input: naive CD4+ T cells sorted from blood. Documented subset: CD45RA+ positively selected. These receptors all come from a man aged 18 to 29 in good health.

The sample holds one count of this clone. The chain couples TRBV6-1 to TRBJ1-4; D uncertain. Germline V lookup: CDR1 MNHNS, CDR2 SASEGT. Trimming removed 1 base from V and 15 bases from J, with 21 bases in between. The CDR3 runs to 15 residues. Here the CDR3 reads CASSEGAVGKIDLFF. The CDR3 DNA is TGTGCCAGCAGTGAAGGAGCCGTGGGTAAGATCGATTTGTTTTTT.

The V and J genes are TRBV6-1 and TRBJ2-7; D possibly matches TRBD1 or TRBD2 (5 bases each). Trimming pared 6 bases from V and 2 bases from J, leaving 17 bases between. The CDR3 consists of 15 residues. The V gene's germline CDR1 is MNHNS and CDR2 SASEGT. This chain's CDR3 is CASREVGALAYEQYF. The DNA for the CDR3 is TGTGCCAGCAGGGAGGTAGGGGCTCTCGCCTACGAGCAGTACTTC.

The V gene is TRBV5-1, the J gene TRBJ2-7; D possibly corresponds to TRBD1 (6 bases). CDR1 and CDR2 (germline): SGHRS, YFSETQ. Deletions cut 4 bases from V and 3 bases from J, with 17 bases between. The CDR3 has 15 amino acids. The CDR3: CASSPAGQGIYEQYF. The CDR3 DNA reads TGCGCCAGCAGCCCGGCCGGGCAGGGGATCTACGAGCAGTACTTC.

Of note for this clone: This CDR3 is also generated by other DNA sequences in the sample. The CDR3 reads CSVEGGYNQPQHF. CDR3 DNA: TGCAGCGTTGAAGGCGGGTACAATCAGCCCCAGCATTTT. The rearrangement links TRBV29-1 to TRBJ1-5; D call uncertain. Trimming left V 1 base short and J 3 bases short, with 7 bases between. CDR3 length equals 13 residues. The germline V gene encodes CDR1 SQVTM and CDR2 ANQGSEA.

The chain recombines TRBV6-1 with TRBJ1-5; tentative D call: TRBD1 (6 bases). Germline V gene sequence: CDR1 MNHNS, CDR2 SASEGT. V shed 6 bases and J shed 5 bases, with 14 bases lying between them. The CDR3 has 14 residues. The CDR3 protein is CASRMETGHQPQHF. Here the CDR3 DNA reads TGTGCCAGCAGGATGGAGACAGGACATCAGCCCCAGCATTTT.

This chain links TRBV5-1 with TRBJ1-1; 8 bases match TRBD1. The germline gives CDR1 SGHRS, CDR2 YFSETQ. This CDR3 is built from 15 residues. V shed 4 bases and J 0 bases; nucleotides not matched to a gene: 5. Here the CDR3 DNA reads TGCGCCAGCAGCATGGACAGGGTAATGAACACTGAAGCTTTCTTT. Translated, it gives CASSMDRVMNTEAFF.

This chain uses TRBV4-3 with TRBJ2-3, with 7 bases that match TRBD2. The CDR3 spans 16 residues. The germline gives CDR1 LGHNA, CDR2 YSLEER. V trimming: 0 bases; J trimming: 4 bases; junction bases outside the gene matches: 7. The CDR3 DNA sequence: TGCGCCAGCAGCCAAGATGTGGGAGGGCCCTCAGATACGCAGTATTTT. Residues: CASSQDVGGPSDTQYF.

This clone was counted a few times. This chain uses TRBV2 with TRBJ1-6, with TRBD1 matching over 10 bases. After removal of 6 bases from V and 10 bases from J, the junction contained 3 bases not matched to a gene. This CDR3 is 13 amino acids long. CDR1 is SNHLY, CDR2 FYNNEI, per germline. CDR3 DNA sequence: TGTGCCAGCAGGGGGACAGGGGACTCACCCCTCCACTTT. Translating it yields CASRGTGDSPLHF.

CDR3 protein: CASSIPADTGELFF. CDR3 nucleotides: TGTGCCAGCAGCATTCCCGCGGACACCGGGGAGCTGTTTTTT. The chain recombines TRBV9 with TRBJ2-2; D is undetermined. The CDR3 is 14 residues long. The V end was cut by 4 bases, the J end by 3 bases, with 10 bases between. Germline V gives CDR1 SGDLS, CDR2 YYNGEE.

The CDR3 DNA follows: TGTGCCAGCCCCGGGGCAGGGGTATACTATGGCTACACCTTC. Amino acids: CASPGAGVYYGYTF. The rearrangement uses TRBV6-4 and TRBJ1-2; D is perhaps TRBD1 (6 bases). The CDR3 totals 14 residues. Trimming removed 8 bases at V and 3 bases at J, with 16 bases between. CDR1 is MRHNA, CDR2 SNTAGT, per germline.

This clone was counted once. The chain recombines TRBV11-1 with TRBJ2-1, with D perhaps TRBD2 (6 bases). V gave up 6 bases and J gave up 3 bases, with 12 bases separating them. This CDR3 has 14 residues. Germline-derived CDR1 and CDR2 are SGHAT and FQDESV (reference sequence). The CDR3 DNA is TGTGCCAGCAGACGGGACTTCATCTACAATGAGCAGTTCTTC. This encodes CASRRDFIYNEQFF.

The V call is TRBV9, the J call TRBJ2-3; TRBD1 is a possible D gene (6 bases). The CDR3 extends over 14 amino acids. V was clipped by 0 bases and J by 6 bases, with 11 bases between them. In germline, CDR1 is SGDLS, CDR2 YYNGEE. The CDR3, as DNA: TGTGCCAGCAGCGTAGAGGGCAGGGGTGATACGCAGTATTTT. This translates into CASSVEGRGDTQYF.

The chain is built from TRBV5-5 and TRBJ2-7, with D possibly being TRBD1 (7 bases). Germline lookup yields CDR1 SGHKS and CDR2 YYEKEE (reference sequence). The V gene lost 7 bases and the J gene lost 0 bases, with 14 bases spanning the gap. This CDR3 is 14 amino acids long. The CDR3, as DNA: TGTGCCAGCGGCGGGACAGAGATCTCCTACGAGCAGTACTTC. Its translation: CASGGTEISYEQYF.